These 31 T cell receptor beta chains came from one sample sequenced in a study of blood T cell repertoires in COVID-19. Data came from immunoSEQ multiplex PCR; TCRdb stores just in-frame clones and leaves some out. The sample yields 100,000 to 150,000 clones, around 84% seen once. The sequenced sample consisted of peripheral blood. All receptors come from an elderly woman with acute or convalescent COVID-19.

The gene calls are TRBV5-4 and TRBJ1-4; possible D gene TRBD1, 5 bases. V was pared by 4 bases and J by 2 bases, with 9 bases between. Germline V lookup: CDR1 SGHNT, CDR2 YYREEE (reference sequence). The length of the CDR3 is 14 residues. The CDR3 sequence is CASSPGGTNEKLFF. The DNA for the CDR3 is TGTGCCAGCAGCCCGGGGGGGACTAATGAAAAACTGTTTTTT.

This rearrangement joins TRBV27 to TRBJ1-1, with a possible D match to TRBD1 (6 bases). Between the trimmed V and J ends, which lost 5 bases and 4 bases, there was a span of 17 bases. This CDR3 region has 15 residues. Germline loops: CDR1 MNHEY, CDR2 SMNVEV (reference sequence). The CDR3 loop reads CASSLHSLQGTEAFF. CDR3 nucleotides: TGTGCCAGCAGTCTGCACAGCTTACAGGGCACTGAAGCTTTCTTT.

This clone turned up a few times. One end of the junction fails to match germline, which may point to a read error. The J gene is TRBJ2-7, the V gene TRBV3-1 (or the pseudogene TRBV3-2), with 8 bases identical to TRBD2. Germline CDR1 is LGHDT and CDR2 is YNNKEL (reference sequence). CDR3 length: 16 amino acids. The CDR3 nucleotides are TGTGCCAGCCGCCAATCAGGGAGTAGCGGGAAGTACGAGCAGTACTTC. Translating it yields CASRQSGSSGKYEQYF.

The chain uses TRBV4-3 and TRBJ1-2; a possible D gene is TRBD1 (6 bases). V gave up 3 bases and J gave up 8 bases, with 22 bases separating them. Per the germline V gene, CDR1 is LGHNA and CDR2 is YSLEER. CDR3 size: 16 residues. The CDR3 DNA reads as TGCGCCAGCAGCCAGAGTGCCCATCAGGGGTATGGGGGCTACACCTTC. Protein sequence: CASSQSAHQGYGGYTF.

Ten or more counts support this clone. The DNA for the CDR3 is TGCGCCAGCAGCCAGGACAGGGCGATTCTCTATGGCTACACCTTC. Translation gives CASSQDRAILYGYTF. The chain employs TRBV5-1 and TRBJ1-2; TRBD1 agrees at 8 bases. This CDR3 has 15 residues. V lost 4 bases, J lost 4 bases, and 9 bases stayed unmatched. Germline CDR1 is SGHRS and CDR2 is YFSETQ.

J is TRBJ2-7 and V is TRBV9; D perhaps matches TRBD1 (7 bases). The germline V gene has CDR1 SGDLS and CDR2 YYNGEE. This CDR3 has 15 amino acids. Trimming took 4 bases from V and 5 from J, leaving 19 bases between them. The CDR3 sequence: CASSPQGGRVHEQYF. The CDR3 nucleotides are TGTGCCAGCAGCCCGCAGGGGGGTCGTGTCCACGAGCAGTACTTC.

The chain has TRBV5-4 and TRBJ2-5; a possible D gene is TRBD2 (5 bases). CDR3 size: 14 residues. The ends were cut back, 4 bases at V and 4 bases at J, with 14 bases in the middle. CDR1 is SGHNT and CDR2 is YYREEE in the germline V gene (reference sequence). CDR3: CASSNLAVGETQYF. DNA for the CDR3: TGTGCCAGCAGCAACCTAGCAGTAGGAGAGACCCAGTACTTC.

The rearrangement joins TRBV19 to TRBJ1-5, with D perhaps TRBD1 (6 bases). The CDR3 runs 15 residues. Germline values: CDR1 LNHDA, CDR2 SQIVND (reference sequence). Trimming removed 6 bases at V and 4 bases at J, with 16 bases between. The CDR3 is CASSADRGANQPQHF. In DNA, the CDR3 is TGTGCCAGTAGCGCCGATCGGGGGGCGAATCAGCCCCAGCATTTT.

This chain connects TRBV5-8 to TRBJ1-1, with D possibly TRBD1 on 5 matching bases. Trimming cost V 2 bases and J 3 bases, with 11 bases left between them. CDR3 length equals 14 residues. Germline V gene lookup returns CDR1 SGHTS and CDR2 YDEGEE. CDR3 loop: CASSLGQGYTEAFF. CDR3 DNA sequence: TGTGCCAGCAGCTTAGGGCAGGGATACACTGAAGCTTTCTTT. The variable domain in full, completed from reference TRBV5-8 and TRBJ1-1, reads EAGVTQSPTHLIKTRGQQATLRCSPISGHTSVYWYQQALGLGLQFLLWYDEGEERNRGNFPPRFSGRQFPNYSSELNVNALELEDSALYLCASSLGQGYTEAFFGQGTRLTVV.

This sequence joins TRBV19 and TRBJ1-2; 12 bases are a match to TRBD1. This CDR3 spans 14 amino acids. V lost 6 bases to trimming and J lost 8 bases; unmatched junction nucleotides: 7. Germline loops: CDR1 LNHDA, CDR2 SQIVND (reference sequence). The DNA for the CDR3 is TGTGCCAGTAGCGGGACAGGGGGCGGTTGGGGCTACACCTTC. Protein product: CASSGTGGGWGYTF.

To note about this clone: This CDR3 is also generated by other DNA sequences in the sample. The chain combines TRBV6-6 with TRBJ2-7, with D maybe TRBD1 (6 bases). Germline assignment: CDR1 MNHNY and CDR2 SVGAGI (reference sequence). The V gene lost 2 bases and the J gene lost 5 bases, with 10 bases spanning the gap. The CDR3 spans 13 residues. The CDR3 sequence is CASSYLPGDEQYF. For the CDR3, the DNA is TGTGCCAGCAGTTACCTTCCAGGGGACGAGCAGTACTTC.

In nucleotides, the CDR3 is TGTGCCAGCAGCTCAGGGGGTACTGGGGCCAACGTCCTGACTTTC. It translates to CASSSGGTGANVLTF. The chain employs TRBV5-4 and TRBJ2-6; 7 positions agree with TRBD1. J gave up 2 bases and V 3 bases, and 2 bases lay outside the gene matches. Germline V gives CDR1 SGHNT, CDR2 YYREEE (reference sequence). The CDR3 totals 15 residues.

The chain employs TRBV12-3 or TRBV12-4 and TRBJ1-6; 7 bases fit TRBD1. This CDR3 contains 13 residues. V was clipped by 6 bases and J by 9 bases; unmatched bases: 5. Here the CDR3 DNA reads TGTGCCAGCAGCGACAGGGTATCTTCACCCCTCCACTTT. Its protein product is CASSDRVSSPLHF.

CDR3 nucleotide sequence: TGCGCCAGCAGCCAGGTCAGGACAGGGTTTGGCGGGGAGCTGTTTTTT. This gives the protein CASSQVRTGFGGELFF. The J gene is TRBJ2-2, the V gene TRBV4-3; 8 bases align to TRBD1. Germline V gives CDR1 LGHNA, CDR2 YSLEER. The V segment lost 3 bases and the J segment 7 bases; nucleotides outside the gene matches: 10. CDR3 length equals 16 residues.

V and J are TRBV5-4 and TRBJ1-1, with 12 bases fitting TRBD1. Trimming took 4 bases from V and 5 from J; bases not matched to a gene: 9. The CDR3 is 16 amino acids. Germline assignment: CDR1 SGHNT and CDR2 YYREEE (reference sequence). The CDR3 DNA is TGTGCCAGCAGCCAGGGGACAGGGGGCGCGAGGACTGAAGCTTTCTTT. It specifies CASSQGTGGARTEAFF.

The chain is built from TRBV6-5 and TRBJ2-5, with 9 nucleotides matching TRBD2. The CDR3 spans 15 residues. Germline V gives CDR1 MNHEY, CDR2 SVGAGI. The trim removed 8 bases at V and 4 bases at J, leaving 11 bases unmatched. The CDR3 coding sequence is TGTGCCAGCCTTAGGGGGGTAGCGGGAGCAGAGACCCAGTACTTC. This gives the protein CASLRGVAGAETQYF.

The chain links TRBV2 to TRBJ2-1, with TRBD1 identical over 9 bases. Germline loops: CDR1 SNHLY, CDR2 FYNNEI. The CDR3 loop spans 15 amino acids. The V and J ends lost 7 bases and 1 base, in that order; junction bases with no gene match: 5. CDR3 in amino acids: CASNGQGRSYNEQFF. The CDR3 nucleotides read TGTGCCAGCAATGGACAGGGGAGATCCTACAATGAGCAGTTCTTC.

This chain uses TRBV5-6 with TRBJ2-7; 7 bases align to TRBD1. V lost 3 bases and J lost 2; bases outside the gene matches: 8. This CDR3 is built from 15 residues. In germline, CDR1 is SGHDT, CDR2 YYEEEE. In DNA, the CDR3 is TGTGCCAGCAGCTCCCGAGGGGGCACGACCTACGAGCAGTACTTC. Protein sequence: CASSSRGGTTYEQYF.

The chain couples TRBV6-4 to TRBJ2-3, with TRBD2 as a possible D gene (6 bases). Germline V gives CDR1 MRHNA, CDR2 SNTAGT. CDR3 length: 15 residues. The ends were cut back, 10 bases at V and 2 bases at J, with 19 bases in the middle. CDR3 sequence: CAISSPGLYTDTQYF. DNA for the CDR3: TGTGCCATTTCCTCCCCGGGACTTTACACAGATACGCAGTATTTT.

This clone appeared once. This CDR3 is CASSYGGYSNQPQHF. CDR3 DNA: TGTGCCAGCAGTTACGGGGGGTATAGCAATCAGCCCCAGCATTTT. The rearrangement joins TRBV6-2 or TRBV6-3 to TRBJ1-5; a weak D match, TRBD1 (5 bases). There are 15 residues in the CDR3. The V end lost 2 bases, the J end lost 0 bases, and 8 bases lay between the germline ends. Germline-derived CDR1 and CDR2 are MNHEY and SVGEGT.

This chain uses TRBV5-1 with TRBJ1-1, with no clear D. V shed 0 bases and J shed 2 bases, with 8 bases lying between them. The CDR3 sequence is 14 residues long. The V gene's germline CDR1 is SGHRS and CDR2 YFSETQ. The CDR3 region is CASSLASANTEAFF. In DNA, the CDR3 is TGCGCCAGCAGCTTGGCCAGTGCTAACACTGAAGCTTTCTTT.

V and J are TRBV18 and TRBJ2-7, with 8 positions matching TRBD2. Trimming at V came to 2 bases and at J to 1 base, leaving 4 bases not matched to a gene. The CDR3 consists of 15 residues. From germline, CDR1 is KGHSH and CDR2 LQKENI. CDR3 sequence reads: CASSPTRLASYEQYF. CDR3 DNA: TGTGCCAGCTCACCAACTCGACTAGCGTCCTACGAGCAGTACTTC.

The chain combines TRBV6-5 with TRBJ2-1; a possible D gene is TRBD1 (5 bases). With 0 bases removed from V and 9 bases from J, the gap between germline ends came to 18 bases. CDR3 length: 16 residues. Germline loops: CDR1 MNHEY, CDR2 SVGAGI. The CDR3 reads CASSYSQGIRTGEQFF. The CDR3 DNA reads TGTGCCAGCAGTTACTCGCAGGGTATACGCACTGGTGAGCAGTTCTTC.

This chain connects TRBV7-2 to TRBJ2-5; 12 bases match TRBD2. The V gene's germline CDR1 is SGHTA and CDR2 FQGNSA. This CDR3 is built from 17 residues. V lost 3 bases, J lost 5 bases, and 10 bases stayed unmatched. CDR3 amino acids: CASSFGTRTSGAETQYF. The DNA for the CDR3 is TGTGCCAGCAGCTTTGGGACGAGGACTAGCGGGGCTGAGACCCAGTACTTC.

This clone came up a few times. V is TRBV5-5 and J is TRBJ1-2; 10 positions agree with TRBD1. The CDR3 runs to 14 residues. The ends lost 4 bases at V and 4 bases at J; junction bases unmatched: 4. Germline lookup yields CDR1 SGHKS and CDR2 YYEKEE (reference sequence). CDR3 loop: CASSIRDRGYGYTF. The CDR3 DNA reads TGTGCCAGCAGCATACGGGACAGGGGCTATGGCTACACCTTC.

The rearrangement links TRBV3-1 (or the pseudogene TRBV3-2) to TRBJ1-1; 7 bases map to TRBD1. CDR1 is LGHDT and CDR2 is YNNKEL in the germline V gene (reference sequence). With V trimmed by 4 bases and J by 1 base, 6 bases remained unmatched. This CDR3 comprises 15 residues. CDR3 in amino acids: CASSPRGQSNTEAFF. CDR3 nucleotides: TGTGCCAGCAGCCCCCGGGGACAGTCGAACACTGAAGCTTTCTTT.

This clone was counted a few times. The chain uses TRBV19 and TRBJ2-2; D is unclear. The V gene lost 1 base and the J gene lost 5 bases, with 11 bases spanning the gap. The CDR3 totals 15 residues. CDR1 LNHDA and CDR2 SQIVND come from the germline V gene (reference sequence). CDR3 DNA sequence: TGTGCCAGTAGTATAGGAAGTGGCCTGACCGGGGAGCTGTTTTTT. The encoded protein is CASSIGSGLTGELFF. The full variable domain, with the rest looked up from reference TRBV19 and TRBJ2-2, is DGGITQSPKYLFRKEGQNVTLSCEQNLNHDAMYWYRQDPGQGLRLIYYSQIVNDFQKGDIAEGYSVSREKKESFPLTVTSAQKNPTAFYLCASSIGSGLTGELFFGEGSRLTVL.

This sequence joins TRBV10-1 and TRBJ2-3, with D possibly matching TRBD1 (5 bases). V was shortened by 5 bases and J by 6 bases, with 21 bases between the two germline ends. Germline V gene data show CDR1 as WNHNN and CDR2 as SYGVQD (reference sequence). The CDR3 runs 16 residues. CDR3 in DNA: TGCGCCAGCAGTTTGTCTCCATGGACAAATGACGATACGCAGTATTTT. It is translated as CASSLSPWTNDDTQYF.

The chain links TRBV11-2 to TRBJ1-2; no clear D. Trimming shortened V by 3 bases and J by 1 base, and 3 bases separated the two germline ends. The CDR3 length is 12 residues. The V gene's germline CDR1 is SGHAT and CDR2 FQNNGV. CDR3 nucleotides: TGTGCCAGCAGCTTCCTTAACTATGGCTACACCTTC. Translation gives CASSFLNYGYTF.

The chain has TRBV12-5 and TRBJ2-5; TRBD1 agrees at 8 bases. Germline CDR1 LGHNT, CDR2 FRNRAP. This CDR3 region has 13 residues. Unmatched junction bases numbered 7, after V lost 6 bases and J lost 7 bases. CDR3 nucleotide sequence: TGTGCTAGTGGCCCGCAGGGGGCAGGGACCCAGTACTTC. Protein: CASGPQGAGTQYF.

The genes are TRBV20-1 and TRBJ2-7; TRBD2 matches 8 bases. Germline CDR1 is DFQATT and CDR2 is SNEGSKA (reference sequence). The CDR3 is made up of 16 amino acids. V shed 3 bases, J shed 4 bases, and the junction held 14 bases outside the gene matches. The CDR3 DNA reads as TGCAGTGCTAGTGGGGCGAGCGGAGGCGGGGGGTACGAGCAGTACTTC. It codes for CSASGASGGGGYEQYF.